A single T cell receptor (beta chain) is shown here with its context. The sample belongs to a study of blood T cell repertoires in COVID-19. Study at large: From T cells, B-cell-depleted T cells, or PBMCs came the material, which was cDNA or gDNA.

This table comes from immunoSEQ multiplex PCR, and its TCRdb copy is limited to in-frame clones, with some not included. The table lists about 290,000 clones, over 85% of them singletons. While infection was still active, Seattle patients were enrolled and then followed longitudinally. The CDR3 contains 16 residues. Per germline, CDR1 SGHRS and CDR2 YFSETQ. V lost 0 bases and J lost 0, with 10 bases in between. The rearrangement links TRBV5-1 to TRBJ1-3; D not certain. This TCR came from a woman aged 30 to 39 with COVID-19, enrolled during active disease. The sequenced material came from peripheral blood. The CDR3 sequence: CASSLVGPSSGNTIYF. Written as DNA, the CDR3 is TGCGCCAGCAGCTTGGTTGGGCCCAGCTCTGGAAACACCATATATTTT.